This section outlines one T cell receptor beta chain sequence together with its context. The antigen is undetermined. The method was immunoSEQ multiplex PCR; TCRdb's version includes in-frame clones alone and lacks a portion of them. This repertoire shows approximately 150,000 clones, approximately 90% found once; its top ten account for roughly 3.1%. This specimen belongs to a study of T cell responses to AZD1222 COVID-19 vaccine. About the study: Pooled samples include second doses given at about 4 or 12 weeks.

The V end was cut by 4 bases, the J end by 1 base, with 14 bases between. Germline V gene sequence: CDR1 SGHNT, CDR2 YYREEE (reference sequence). The CDR3 spans 15 residues. Findings of the study overall: Nearly half of spike-specific TCRs reportedly go after variant regions that carry no mutations. Elevations in Spike-specific TCR breadth and depth followed administration of two AZD1222 doses.

The V call is TRBV5-4, the J call TRBJ1-2, with no clear D. The sample consisted of peripheral blood, taken on day 0 of AZD1222 vaccination. The TCR originated in an adult in good health. The CDR3 sequence: CASSPKLGSNYGYTF. The CDR3 DNA reads TGTGCCAGCAGCCCCAAACTGGGAAGTAACTATGGCTACACCTTC.